This TCR beta chain came from a study of OX40 agonist ivuxolimab in advanced cancers. Germline trimming cut 5 bases from V and 12 bases from J; bases unmatched to any gene: 9. From germline, CDR1 is SGHVS and CDR2 FQNEAQ. The CDR3 covers 14 residues. Profiled with immunoSEQ multiplex PCR; TCRdb holds only in-frame clones, not every one. The table records roughly 80,000 clones, about 92% of them present only once. The source material was CD4+ or CD8+ T cells sorted from blood, sampled in a trial of the OX40 agonist ivuxolimab. The chain uses TRBV7-8 and TRBJ1-6, with 8 nucleotides matching TRBD1. This TCR was sampled from an adult with an advanced solid tumor such as melanoma, head and neck, liver or kidney cancer. As DNA, the CDR3 is TGTGCCAGCAGCCACGACAGGGGTGGTCTACCCCTCCACTTT. It is translated as CASSHDRGGLPLHF.